The next 29 T cell receptor beta chains were all read from a single sample in a study of T cell responses to AZD1222 COVID-19 vaccine. TCRdb keeps only in-frame clones here, not all; method: immunoSEQ multiplex PCR. The sample yields about 77,000 clones, roughly 90% seen once. This sample comprised peripheral blood, obtained 28 days after the second AZD1222 dose. These receptors came from an adult who received the AZD1222 COVID-19 vaccine.

V and J are TRBV29-1 and TRBJ2-2; D assignment may be TRBD1 or TRBD2 (5 bases each). V was clipped by 5 bases and J by 4 bases, with 14 bases between them. The CDR3 totals 14 residues. Germline CDR1 reads SQVTM; CDR2 reads ANQGSEA. The CDR3 DNA sequence: TGCAGCGTTAAGGGGAGCCATAGCACCGGGGAGCTGTTTTTT. Translation gives CSVKGSHSTGELFF.

V usage is TRBV7-9 and J usage is TRBJ2-5, with D tentatively TRBD1 (5 bases). The CDR3 has 13 amino acids. Deletions cut 1 base from V and 9 bases from J, with 12 bases between. Germline V gene sequence: CDR1 SEHNR, CDR2 FQNEAQ (reference sequence). The CDR3 protein is CASSLVPGMAQYF. CDR3 in DNA: TGTGCCAGCAGCTTAGTTCCAGGGATGGCCCAGTACTTC.

The chain couples TRBV7-3 to TRBJ2-1; the D is unclear. Germline V CDR1 and CDR2: SGHTA, FQGTGA. V dropped 0 bases and J dropped 4 bases, with 7 bases sitting between them. The CDR3 extends over 14 amino acids. In nucleotides, the CDR3 is TGTGCCAGCAGCTTAACCAGTAATTACAATGAGCAGTTCTTC. Translated, it gives CASSLTSNYNEQFF.

J is TRBJ2-1 and V is TRBV4-2; TRBD2 matches 13 bases. V lost 0 bases, J lost 7 bases, and 12 bases stayed unmatched. Germline V gene sequence: CDR1 LGHNA, CDR2 YNFKEQ. The CDR3 sequence is 19 residues long. Written as DNA, the CDR3 is TGTGCCAGCAGCCAAGATCTTTTTCCGGGGACTAGCGGGACTAATGAGCAGTTCTTC. This sequence encodes CASSQDLFPGTSGTNEQFF.

The chain has TRBV27 and TRBJ1-1; D call uncertain. The V end lost 5 bases, the J end lost 0 bases, and 10 bases lay between the germline ends. The germline gives CDR1 MNHEY, CDR2 SMNVEV (reference sequence). The CDR3 is 14 amino acids. For the CDR3, the DNA is TGTGCCAGCAGTAGAGAGGGCCTGAACACTGAAGCTTTCTTT. Encoded protein: CASSREGLNTEAFF.

This clone was seen a single time. This sequence joins TRBV6-5 and TRBJ1-1, with 7 bases that match TRBD1. The J segment lost 7 bases and the V segment lost 6 bases, leaving 5 bases of the junction unmatched. CDR1 and CDR2 (germline): MNHEY, SVGAGI. The CDR3 runs to 12 residues. CDR3 in amino acids: CASRRGQHEAFF. As DNA, the CDR3 is TGTGCCAGCAGACGGGGACAGCATGAAGCTTTCTTT.

The chain uses TRBV7-8 and TRBJ1-6; D remains unclear. Trimming took 5 bases from V and 7 from J, leaving 12 bases between them. This CDR3 contains 14 residues. The germline V gene has CDR1 SGHVS and CDR2 FQNEAQ. This chain's CDR3 is CASSPTVGNSPLHF. For the CDR3, the DNA is TGTGCCAGCAGCCCCACGGTGGGAAATTCACCCCTCCACTTT.

This clone was observed a handful of times. The chain combines TRBV24-1 with TRBJ1-1; 11 nucleotides match TRBD1. V gave up 7 bases and J gave up 5 bases; unmatched junction bases: 5. CDR1 is KGHDR, CDR2 SFDVKD, per germline. This CDR3 comprises 14 residues. This chain's CDR3 is CATSAGTGGTEAFF. Here the CDR3 DNA reads TGTGCCACCAGCGCCGGGACAGGGGGAACTGAAGCTTTCTTT.

The genes are TRBV11-2 and TRBJ1-4; unclear D gene. This CDR3 spans 15 amino acids. Trimming took off 1 base at V and 4 bases at J, with 10 bases between the two ends. The germline CDR1 and CDR2 sequences are SGHAT and FQNNGV. The CDR3 region is CASSLVLGYNEKLFF. The CDR3 DNA is TGTGCCAGCAGCTTAGTTCTAGGGTATAATGAAAAACTGTTTTTT.

This chain joins TRBV12-3 or TRBV12-4 and TRBJ1-1; no clear D. The germline V and J ends were trimmed by 5 bases and 8 bases, with 12 bases remaining between them. CDR3 length: 12 amino acids. The CDR3 is CASSTGVGEAFF. The CDR3 bases are TGTGCCAGCAGTACCGGGGTTGGCGAAGCTTTCTTT.

The rearrangement links TRBV15 to TRBJ1-2; D is unresolved. Trimming left V 3 bases short and J 8 bases short, with 13 bases between. Germline loops: CDR1 LNHNV, CDR2 YYDKDF (reference sequence). The length of the CDR3 is 13 residues. CDR3 residues: CATSRENIGGYTF. For the CDR3, the DNA is TGTGCCACCAGCAGGGAAAACATAGGGGGCTACACCTTC.

CDR3 sequence reads: CASIPGYRGRAGKTQYF. DNA for the CDR3: TGTGCCAGCATCCCGGGTTACCGCGGGAGGGCCGGGAAGACCCAGTACTTC. This chain links TRBV7-8 with TRBJ2-5; 9 nucleotides line up with TRBD2. Germline V gene lookup returns CDR1 SGHVS and CDR2 FQNEAQ. The V gene end was trimmed by 7 bases and the J gene end by 6 bases; junction bases not matched to a gene: 18. The CDR3 contains 17 residues.

This chain links TRBV7-3 with TRBJ2-2, with 8 bases aligning to TRBD1. Germline CDR1 reads SGHTA; CDR2 reads FQGTGA. V shed 6 bases and J 7 bases; nucleotides not matched to a gene: 4. The CDR3 sequence is 13 residues long. CDR3 sequence: CASSNDRGGELFF. The CDR3 nucleotides are TGTGCCAGCAGTAACGACAGGGGCGGGGAGCTGTTTTTT.

The V and J genes are TRBV25-1 and TRBJ2-3; D unresolved. Germline lookup yields CDR1 MGHDK and CDR2 SYGVNS. Trimming removed 2 bases from V and 3 bases from J, with 9 bases in between. The CDR3 contains 14 residues. The CDR3 region is CASSELDRTDTQYF. The CDR3, as DNA: TGTGCCAGCAGTGAACTGGACCGTACAGATACGCAGTATTTT.

CDR3 amino acids: CASSSWDFPYEQYF. The CDR3 bases are TGCGCCAGCAGCTCCTGGGACTTTCCCTACGAGCAGTACTTC. The V call is TRBV5-1, the J call TRBJ2-7; D might be TRBD2 (6 bases). Germline V lookup: CDR1 SGHRS, CDR2 YFSETQ. The CDR3 runs 14 residues. V dropped 3 bases and J dropped 2 bases, with 12 bases sitting between them.

V and J are TRBV3-1 (or the pseudogene TRBV3-2) and TRBJ2-7; 9 bases align to TRBD2. J gave up 2 bases and V 6 bases, and 2 bases lay outside the gene matches. The germline V gene has CDR1 LGHDT and CDR2 YNNKEL (reference sequence). The CDR3 contains 13 residues. The CDR3 loop is CASRTSGTYEQYF. The CDR3 nucleotides are TGTGCCAGCAGGACTAGCGGTACCTACGAGCAGTACTTC.

This chain connects TRBV19 to TRBJ1-1; D ambiguous. The ends were cut back, 5 bases at V and 0 bases at J, with 4 bases in the middle. CDR3 length: 12 residues. Germline V lookup: CDR1 LNHDA, CDR2 SQIVND (reference sequence). CDR3 protein: CASSSMNTEAFF. CDR3 bases: TGTGCCAGTAGTTCGATGAACACTGAAGCTTTCTTT.

V gene TRBV9 combines with J gene TRBJ2-1; TRBD1 is a possible D gene (5 bases). This CDR3 spans 15 amino acids. Germline-derived CDR1 and CDR2 are SGDLS and YYNGEE. V was shortened by 2 bases and J by 2 bases, with 11 bases between the two germline ends. In nucleotides, the CDR3 is TGTGCCAGCAGCGTCCAGGGTAATACCTACAATGAGCAGTTCTTC. Translated, it gives CASSVQGNTYNEQFF.

The V and J genes are TRBV5-4 and TRBJ2-1; 8 positions match TRBD2. V gave up 2 bases and J gave up 5 bases; unmatched junction bases: 9. The length of the CDR3 is 16 residues. Germline CDR1 and CDR2: SGHNT and YYREEE (reference sequence). The CDR3 loop reads CASSLTLAGFHNEQFF. The CDR3 coding sequence is TGTGCCAGCAGCTTAACCCTAGCGGGCTTTCACAATGAGCAGTTCTTC.

The chain recombines TRBV30 with TRBJ2-5; 9 bases agree with TRBD2. The V gene's germline CDR1 is GTSNPN and CDR2 SVGIG (reference sequence). Trimming took 3 bases from V and 5 from J; bases not matched to a gene: 16. The CDR3 contains 17 residues. DNA of the CDR3: TGTGCCTGGAGCCAACCCGCAGGCGGGAGGGCCGGGGAGACCCAGTACTTC. Encoded protein: CAWSQPAGGRAGETQYF.

V usage is TRBV6-6 and J usage is TRBJ1-2; no clear D. CDR1 is MNHNY and CDR2 is SVGAGI in the germline V gene (reference sequence). V lost 2 bases, J lost 8 bases, and 12 bases lay in between. CDR3 size: 13 residues. The CDR3 loop is CASSYGSWEGYTF. In DNA, the CDR3 is TGTGCCAGCAGTTACGGCTCGTGGGAAGGCTACACCTTC.

V gene TRBV29-1 combines with J gene TRBJ2-1; 8 nucleotides align to TRBD2. The germline V gene has CDR1 SQVTM and CDR2 ANQGSEA. Trimming removed 6 bases from V and 1 base from J; junction bases left unmatched: 17. The CDR3 is 18 amino acids. CDR3 in amino acids: CSVRGVIGAGASYNEQFF. CDR3 nucleotides: TGCAGCGTCCGGGGGGTCATAGGAGCGGGAGCGTCCTACAATGAGCAGTTCTTC.

The V call is TRBV7-2, the J call TRBJ2-3; perhaps TRBD2 as D (5 bases). Germline lookup yields CDR1 SGHTA and CDR2 FQGNSA. The CDR3 is 13 amino acids. V was trimmed by 2 bases and J by 3 bases, leaving 6 bases between them. CDR3 sequence reads: CASSLSGTDTQYF. In nucleotides, the CDR3 is TGTGCCAGCAGCTTAAGCGGTACAGATACGCAGTATTTT.

This clone occurred once. The V call is TRBV19, the J call TRBJ2-1; TRBD2 aligns across 10 bases. Germline assignment: CDR1 LNHDA and CDR2 SQIVND (reference sequence). This CDR3 has 16 amino acids. With V trimmed by 3 bases and J by 0 bases, 2 bases remained unmatched. Here the CDR3 reads CASSMGLASSYNEQFF. CDR3 bases: TGTGCCAGTAGTATGGGACTAGCGAGCTCCTACAATGAGCAGTTCTTC. The variable domain in full, with the rest retrieved from reference TRBV19 and TRBJ2-1, is DGGITQSPKYLFRKEGQNVTLSCEQNLNHDAMYWYRQDPGQGLRLIYYSQIVNDFQKGDIAEGYSVSREKKESFPLTVTSAQKNPTAFYLCASSMGLASSYNEQFFGPGTRLTVL.

V is TRBV25-1 and J is TRBJ1-6, with a possible D match to TRBD1 (5 bases). The germline V gene has CDR1 MGHDK and CDR2 SYGVNS. Trimming removed 7 bases from V and 3 bases from J, with 13 bases in between. The CDR3 covers 15 residues. The CDR3 DNA reads TGTGCCAGCACCAGCACAGGAATCTATAATTCACCCCTCCACTTT. Translating gives CASTSTGIYNSPLHF.

The chain has TRBV5-1 and TRBJ1-5, with a tentative D call TRBD1 (6 bases). CDR1 is SGHRS, CDR2 YFSETQ, per germline. The V and J ends lost 4 bases and 7 bases respectively, with 18 bases between them. CDR3 length equals 15 residues. This CDR3 reads CASSLTTGLGQPQHF. The CDR3 nucleotides read TGCGCCAGCAGCCTAACCACAGGGTTGGGGCAGCCCCAGCATTTT. The full variable domain, completed using reference TRBV5-1 and TRBJ1-5, is KAGVTQTPRYLIKTRGQQVTLSCSPISGHRSVSWYQQTPGQGLQFLFEYFSETQRNKGNFPGRFSGRQFSNSRSEMNVSTLELGDSALYLCASSLTTGLGQPQHFGDGTRLSIL.

CDR3 region: CATSSPRQGDRDGYTF. CDR3 bases: TGTGCCACCAGCAGCCCGAGGCAGGGCGATAGAGATGGCTACACCTTC. The chain employs TRBV15 and TRBJ1-2; tentatively, D is TRBD1 (5 bases). Germline CDR1 reads LNHNV; CDR2 reads YYDKDF (reference sequence). Trimming pared 3 bases from V and 6 bases from J, leaving 20 bases between. CDR3 length equals 16 residues. The full variable domain, with the rest looked up from reference TRBV15 and TRBJ1-2, is DAMVIQNPRYQVTQFGKPVTLSCSQTLNHNVMYWYQQKSSQAPKLLFHYYDKDFNNEADTPDNFQSRRPNTSFCFLDIRSPGLGDTAMYLCATSSPRQGDRDGYTFGSGTRLTVV.

In this sample, this clone turned up many times. This chain uses TRBV19 with TRBJ2-7; D ambiguous. The germline V gene has CDR1 LNHDA and CDR2 SQIVND (reference sequence). The CDR3 spans 14 residues. The ends were cut back, 6 bases at V and 5 bases at J, with 17 bases in the middle. The DNA for the CDR3 is TGTGCCAGTAGAGTAGGGCAGGCGTGGGACGAGCAGTACTTC. Encoded protein: CASRVGQAWDEQYF.

This sequence joins TRBV9 and TRBJ1-4; D remains unclear. CDR1 and CDR2 from the germline V gene are SGDLS and YYNGEE. V was pared by 0 bases and J by 7 bases, with 10 bases between. CDR3 length: 14 residues. In DNA, the CDR3 is TGTGCCAGCAGCGTAGGGTTGGGCAGTGAAAAACTGTTTTTT. Protein: CASSVGLGSEKLFF.